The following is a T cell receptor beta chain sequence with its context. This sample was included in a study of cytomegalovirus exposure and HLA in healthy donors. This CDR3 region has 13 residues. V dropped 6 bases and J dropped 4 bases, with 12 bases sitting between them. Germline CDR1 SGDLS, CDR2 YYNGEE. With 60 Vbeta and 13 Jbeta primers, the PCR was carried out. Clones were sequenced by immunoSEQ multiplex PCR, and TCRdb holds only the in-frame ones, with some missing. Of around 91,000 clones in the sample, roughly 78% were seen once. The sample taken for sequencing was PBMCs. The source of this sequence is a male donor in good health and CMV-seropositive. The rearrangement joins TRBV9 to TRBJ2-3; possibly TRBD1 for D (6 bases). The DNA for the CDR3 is TGTGCCAGCAACACAGGGTCCTCAGATACGCAGTATTTT. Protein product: CASNTGSSDTQYF.